This TCR beta chain is drawn from a study of cytomegalovirus exposure and HLA in healthy donors. Generated by immunoSEQ multiplex PCR, the TCRdb table keeps only in-frame clones and is missing some. The sample lists roughly 140,000 clones, roughly 91% occurring once. Trimming at V came to 2 bases and at J to 6 bases, leaving 15 bases not matched to a gene. CDR3 length: 19 residues. The germline gives CDR1 ENHRY, CDR2 SYGVKD. The chain couples TRBV10-3 to TRBJ2-1; 11 positions match TRBD2. Sequenced: PBMCs. The TCR was taken from a woman aged 18-30 years in good health and CMV-seropositive. Written as DNA, the CDR3 is TGTGCCATCAGTGAGCGGTCCGGGATAGCGGGAGGGCTAGGCAATGAGCAGTTCTTC. Amino acid sequence: CAISERSGIAGGLGNEQFF.